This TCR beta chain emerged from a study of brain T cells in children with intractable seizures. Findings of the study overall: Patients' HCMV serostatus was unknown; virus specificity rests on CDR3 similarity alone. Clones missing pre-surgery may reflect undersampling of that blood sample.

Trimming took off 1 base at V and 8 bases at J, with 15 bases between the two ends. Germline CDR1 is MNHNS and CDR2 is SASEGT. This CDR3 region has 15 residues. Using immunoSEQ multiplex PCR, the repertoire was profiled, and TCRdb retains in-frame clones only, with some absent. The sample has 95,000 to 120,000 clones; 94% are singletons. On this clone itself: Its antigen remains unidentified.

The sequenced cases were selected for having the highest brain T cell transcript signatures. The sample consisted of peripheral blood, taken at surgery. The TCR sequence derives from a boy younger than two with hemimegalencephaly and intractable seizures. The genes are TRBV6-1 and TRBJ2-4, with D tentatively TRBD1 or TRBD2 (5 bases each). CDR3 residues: CASSEGSALGDIQYF. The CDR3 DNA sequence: TGTGCCAGCAGTGAAGGGTCAGCCCTGGGGGACATTCAGTACTTC.